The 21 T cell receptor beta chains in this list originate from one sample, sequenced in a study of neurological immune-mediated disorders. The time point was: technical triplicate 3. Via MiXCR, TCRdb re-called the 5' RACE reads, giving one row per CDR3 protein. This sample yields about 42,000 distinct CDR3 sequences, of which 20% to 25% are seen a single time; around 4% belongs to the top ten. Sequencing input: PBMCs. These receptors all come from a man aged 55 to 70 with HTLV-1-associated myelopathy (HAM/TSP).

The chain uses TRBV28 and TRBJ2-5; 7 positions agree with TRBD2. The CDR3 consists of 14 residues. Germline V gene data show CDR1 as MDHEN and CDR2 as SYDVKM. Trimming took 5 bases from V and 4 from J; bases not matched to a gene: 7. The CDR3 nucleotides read TGTGCCAGCAGTCCGAGCGGGGAGGCAGAGACCCAGTACTTC. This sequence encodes CASSPSGEAETQYF.

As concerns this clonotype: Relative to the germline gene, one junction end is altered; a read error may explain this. The CDR3 here is CTARDHKGHNQPQHF. The CDR3 nucleotides read TGCACTGCTAGAGATCACAAGGGCCACAATCAGCCCCAGCATTTT. This rearrangement joins TRBV20-1 to TRBJ1-5; D is ambiguous. The CDR3 sequence is 15 residues long. From germline, CDR1 is DFQATT and CDR2 SNEGSKA (reference sequence).

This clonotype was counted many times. The CDR3 DNA is TGCAGCGTTCGATACCAACTTGGCTACACCTTC. Protein sequence: CSVRYQLGYTF. This chain links TRBV29-1 with TRBJ1-2; unclear D gene. Germline V gene data show CDR1 as SQVTM and CDR2 as ANQGSEA. V was cut by 5 bases and J by 7 bases, with 11 bases left in between. CDR3 length: 11 residues.

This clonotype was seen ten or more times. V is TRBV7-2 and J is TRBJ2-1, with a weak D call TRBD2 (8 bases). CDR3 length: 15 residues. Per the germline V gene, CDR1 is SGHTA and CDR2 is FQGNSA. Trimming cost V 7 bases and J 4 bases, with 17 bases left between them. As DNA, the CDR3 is TGTGCCAGCACTTTAGCGGGACAGATATACAATGAGCAGTTCTTC. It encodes CASTLAGQIYNEQFF.

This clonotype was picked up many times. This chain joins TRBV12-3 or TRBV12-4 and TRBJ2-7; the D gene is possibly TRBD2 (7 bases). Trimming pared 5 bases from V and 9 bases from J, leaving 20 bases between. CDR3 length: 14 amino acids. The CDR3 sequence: CASSGHGKGEGQYF. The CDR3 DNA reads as TGTGCCAGCAGTGGCCATGGGAAGGGGGAGGGGCAGTACTTC.

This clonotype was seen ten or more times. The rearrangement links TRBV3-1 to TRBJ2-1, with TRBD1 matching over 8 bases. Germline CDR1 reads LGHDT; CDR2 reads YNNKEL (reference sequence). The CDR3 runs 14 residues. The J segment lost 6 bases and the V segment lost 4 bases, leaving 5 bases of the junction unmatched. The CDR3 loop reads CASSRGQVANEQFF. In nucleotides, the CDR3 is TGTGCCAGCAGCCGGGGACAGGTGGCCAATGAGCAGTTCTTC.

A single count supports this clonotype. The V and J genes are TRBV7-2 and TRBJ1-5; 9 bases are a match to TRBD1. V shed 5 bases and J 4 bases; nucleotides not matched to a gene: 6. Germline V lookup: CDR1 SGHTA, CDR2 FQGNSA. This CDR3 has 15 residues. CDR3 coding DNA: TGTGCCAGCAGCCCCCAGGGACAGGGAAATCAGCCCCAGCATTTT. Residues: CASSPQGQGNQPQHF.

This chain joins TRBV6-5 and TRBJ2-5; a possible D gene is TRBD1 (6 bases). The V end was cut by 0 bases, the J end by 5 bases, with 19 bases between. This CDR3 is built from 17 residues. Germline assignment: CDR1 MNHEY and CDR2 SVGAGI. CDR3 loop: CASSYSMLAVRGETQYF. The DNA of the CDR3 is TGTGCCAGCAGTTACTCGATGCTCGCGGTAAGGGGGGAGACCCAGTACTTC.

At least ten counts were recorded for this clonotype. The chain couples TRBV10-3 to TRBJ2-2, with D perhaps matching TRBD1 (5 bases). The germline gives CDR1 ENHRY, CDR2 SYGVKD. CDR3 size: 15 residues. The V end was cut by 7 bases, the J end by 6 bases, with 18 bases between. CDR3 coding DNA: TGTGCCATCACAGACACAGGAAAATTGGCCGGGGAGCTGTTTTTT. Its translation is CAITDTGKLAGELFF.

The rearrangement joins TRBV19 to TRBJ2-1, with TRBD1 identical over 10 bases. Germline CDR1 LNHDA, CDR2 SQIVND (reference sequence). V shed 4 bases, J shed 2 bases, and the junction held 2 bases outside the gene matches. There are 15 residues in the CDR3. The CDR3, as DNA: TGTGCCAGTAGTACCGGGACAGGGGCCTACAATGAGCAGTTCTTC. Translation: CASSTGTGAYNEQFF.

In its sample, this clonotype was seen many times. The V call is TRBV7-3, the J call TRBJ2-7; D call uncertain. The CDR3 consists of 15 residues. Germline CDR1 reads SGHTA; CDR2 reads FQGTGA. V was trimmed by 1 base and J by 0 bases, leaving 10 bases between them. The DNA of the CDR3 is TGTGCCAGCAGCTTAATTCCCAGCCGCTCCTACGAGCAGTACTTC. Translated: CASSLIPSRSYEQYF.

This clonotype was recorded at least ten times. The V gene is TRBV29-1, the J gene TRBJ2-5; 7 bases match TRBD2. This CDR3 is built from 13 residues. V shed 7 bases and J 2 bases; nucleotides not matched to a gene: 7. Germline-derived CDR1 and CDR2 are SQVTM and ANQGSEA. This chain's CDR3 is CSAREYTQETQYF. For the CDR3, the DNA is TGCAGCGCGCGGGAGTACACTCAAGAGACCCAGTACTTC. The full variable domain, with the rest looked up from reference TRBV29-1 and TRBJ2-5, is SAVISQKPSRDICQRGTSLTIQCQVDSQVTMMFWYRQQPGQSLTLIATANQGSEATYESGFVIDKFPISRPNLTFSTLTVSNMSPEDSSIYLCSAREYTQETQYFGPGTRLLVL.

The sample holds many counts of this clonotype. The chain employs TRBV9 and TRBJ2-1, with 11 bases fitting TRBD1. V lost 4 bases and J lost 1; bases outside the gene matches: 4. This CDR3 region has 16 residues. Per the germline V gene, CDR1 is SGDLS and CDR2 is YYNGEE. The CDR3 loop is CASSPGQGESYNEQFF. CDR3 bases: TGTGCCAGCAGCCCGGGACAGGGGGAATCCTACAATGAGCAGTTCTTC.

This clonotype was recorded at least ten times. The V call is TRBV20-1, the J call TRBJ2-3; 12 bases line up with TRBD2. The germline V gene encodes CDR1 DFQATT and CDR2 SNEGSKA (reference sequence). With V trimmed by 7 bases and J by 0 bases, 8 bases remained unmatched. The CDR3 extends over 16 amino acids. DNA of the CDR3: TGCAGTGGTACCGGGACTAGCGGGCAAAGCACAGATACGCAGTATTTT. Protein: CSGTGTSGQSTDTQYF.

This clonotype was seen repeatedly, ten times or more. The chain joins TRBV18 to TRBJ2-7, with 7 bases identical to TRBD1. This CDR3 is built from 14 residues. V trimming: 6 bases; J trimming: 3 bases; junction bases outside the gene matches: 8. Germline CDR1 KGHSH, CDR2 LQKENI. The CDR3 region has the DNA TGTGCCAGCTCTCCAGACAGGGTAAGCTACGAGCAGTACTTC. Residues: CASSPDRVSYEQYF. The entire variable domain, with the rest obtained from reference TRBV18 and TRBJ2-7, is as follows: NAGVMQNPRHLVRRRGQEARLRCSPMKGHSHVYWYRQLPEEGLKFMVYLQKENIIDESGMPKERFSAEFPKEGPSILRIQQVVRGDSAAYFCASSPDRVSYEQYFGPGTRLTVT.

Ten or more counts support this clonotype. The CDR3 nucleotides read TGCAGTGCTGAACGGACAGGGGGCGCAGGTTCACCCCTCCACTTT. This encodes CSAERTGGAGSPLHF. V gene TRBV20-1 combines with J gene TRBJ1-6; 11 positions match TRBD1. With V trimmed by 5 bases and J by 9 bases, 9 bases remained unmatched. The CDR3 contains 15 residues. Germline V gene sequence: CDR1 DFQATT, CDR2 SNEGSKA (reference sequence).

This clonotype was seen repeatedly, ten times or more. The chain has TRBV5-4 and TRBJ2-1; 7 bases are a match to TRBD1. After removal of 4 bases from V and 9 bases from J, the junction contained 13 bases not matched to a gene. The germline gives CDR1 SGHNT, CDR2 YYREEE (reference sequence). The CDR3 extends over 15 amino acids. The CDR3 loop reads CASSETGQVASEQFF. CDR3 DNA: TGTGCCAGCAGCGAAACCGGACAGGTCGCGAGTGAGCAGTTCTTC.

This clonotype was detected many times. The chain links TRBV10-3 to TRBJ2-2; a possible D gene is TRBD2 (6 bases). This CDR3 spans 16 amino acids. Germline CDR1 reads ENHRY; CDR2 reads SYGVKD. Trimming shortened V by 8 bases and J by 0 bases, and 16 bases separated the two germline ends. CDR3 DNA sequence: TGTGCCATCGGGGACTCCGCGGCGGCGAACACCGGGGAGCTGTTTTTT. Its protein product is CAIGDSAAANTGELFF.

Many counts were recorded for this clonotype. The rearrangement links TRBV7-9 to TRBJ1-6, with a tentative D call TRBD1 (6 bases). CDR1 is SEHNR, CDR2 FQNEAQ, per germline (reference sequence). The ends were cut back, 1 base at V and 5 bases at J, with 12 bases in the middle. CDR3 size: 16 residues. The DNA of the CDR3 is TGTGCCAGCAGCTTAGGAGGGGACATCAATAATTCACCCCTCCACTTT. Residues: CASSLGGDINNSPLHF. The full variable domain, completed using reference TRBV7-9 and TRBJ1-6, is DTGVSQNPRHKITKRGQNVTFRCDPISEHNRLYWYRQTLGQGPEFLTYFQNEAQLEKSRLLSDRFSAERPKGSFSTLEIQRTEQGDSAMYLCASSLGGDINNSPLHFGNGTRLTVT.

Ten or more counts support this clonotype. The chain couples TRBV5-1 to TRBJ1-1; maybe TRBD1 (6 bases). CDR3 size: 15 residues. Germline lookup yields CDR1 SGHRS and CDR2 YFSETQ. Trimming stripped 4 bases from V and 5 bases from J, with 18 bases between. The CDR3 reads CASSGTGMLGTEAFF. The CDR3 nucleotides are TGCGCCAGCAGCGGAACAGGGATGTTAGGAACTGAAGCTTTCTTT.

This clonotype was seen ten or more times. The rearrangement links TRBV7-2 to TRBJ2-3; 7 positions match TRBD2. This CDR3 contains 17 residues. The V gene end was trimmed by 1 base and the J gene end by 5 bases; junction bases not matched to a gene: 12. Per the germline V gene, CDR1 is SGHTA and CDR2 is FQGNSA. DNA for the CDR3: TGTGCCAGCAGCTTAGGACCGGCGGGAGCCTCGCTAGATACGCAGTATTTT. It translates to CASSLGPAGASLDTQYF.